This is a list of T cell receptor beta chains from one sample in a study of cytomegalovirus exposure and HLA in healthy donors. This table comes from immunoSEQ multiplex PCR, and its TCRdb copy is limited to in-frame clones, with some not included. The sample includes approximately 110,000 clones, about 70% of them seen just once. Input material: PBMCs. These receptors were obtained from a man aged 50 or older in good health and CMV-seropositive. Both conserved end residues are part of each CDR3. Fields, in order: V gene, D gene, J gene, CDR3 protein, CDR3 DNA. The D gene is left open where the match is weak.

TRBV4-1	TRBD2	TRBJ2-3	CASSQGKTSGIGGTDTQYF	TGCGCCAGCAGCCAAGGCAAAACCAGCGGGATAGGGGGCACAGATACGCAGTATTTT
TRBV28	TRBD1	TRBJ1-1	CASTPGGYTEAFF	TGTGCCAGCACTCCAGGGGGGTACACTGAAGCTTTCTTT
TRBV6-8	TRBD1	TRBJ1-2	CASSPIETRDRGQGYTF	TGTGCCAGCAGTCCGATCGAAACCCGGGACAGGGGGCAAGGCTACACCTTC
TRBV7-9	TRBD1	TRBJ1-2	CSSTRQGASGYTF	TGTTCCAGCACCAGACAGGGGGCGAGCGGCTACACCTTC
TRBV2	TRBD1	TRBJ2-7	CASSDGTGGYEQYF	TGTGCCAGCAGTGATGGGACAGGGGGCTACGAGCAGTACTTC
TRBV15	-	TRBJ2-7	CATSRDGAANYEQYF	TGTGCCACCAGCAGAGATGGAGCGGCTAACTACGAGCAGTACTTC
TRBV6-1	-	TRBJ2-2	CASSEGPNTGELFF	TGTGCCAGCAGTGAAGGGCCTAACACCGGGGAGCTGTTTTTT
TRBV5-1	-	TRBJ2-7	CASSLTAGSQGYEQYF	TGCGCCAGCAGCTTGACGGCGGGGAGTCAGGGCTACGAGCAGTACTTC
TRBV5-4	-	TRBJ2-2	CASSLARGGNTGELFF	TGTGCCAGCAGCTTGGCCAGGGGCGGCAACACCGGGGAGCTGTTTTTT
TRBV7-2	TRBD2	TRBJ2-7	CASSLTSGDFYEQYF	TGTGCCAGCAGCTTAACTAGCGGGGACTTCTACGAGCAGTACTTC
TRBV2	TRBD1	TRBJ1-5	CASARTGRNQPQHF	TGTGCCAGCGCAAGGACAGGTCGCAATCAGCCCCAGCATTTT